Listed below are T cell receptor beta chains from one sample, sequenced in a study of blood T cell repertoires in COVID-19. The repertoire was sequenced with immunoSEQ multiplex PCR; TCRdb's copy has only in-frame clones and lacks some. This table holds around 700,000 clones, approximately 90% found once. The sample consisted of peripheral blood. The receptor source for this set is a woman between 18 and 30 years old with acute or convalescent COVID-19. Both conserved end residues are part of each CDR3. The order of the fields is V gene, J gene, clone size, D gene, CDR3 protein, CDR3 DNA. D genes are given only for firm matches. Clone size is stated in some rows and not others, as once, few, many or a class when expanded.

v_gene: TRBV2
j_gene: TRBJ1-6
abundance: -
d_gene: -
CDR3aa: CASELVEGNSPLHF
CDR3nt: TGTGCCAGCGAACTGGTGGAGGGTAATTCACCCCTCCACTTT

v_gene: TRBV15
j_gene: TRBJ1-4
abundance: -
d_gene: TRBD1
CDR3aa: CATSRDSGTENEKLFF
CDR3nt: TGTGCCACCAGCAGAGATTCCGGGACAGAGAATGAAAAACTGTTTTTT

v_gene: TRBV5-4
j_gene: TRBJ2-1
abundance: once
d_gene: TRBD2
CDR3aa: CASSHTSGGPAEQFF
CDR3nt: TGTGCCAGCAGCCACACTAGCGGGGGGCCCGCTGAGCAGTTCTTC

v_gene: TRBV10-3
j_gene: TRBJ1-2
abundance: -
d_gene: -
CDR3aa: CAITKDNNYGYTF
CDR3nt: TGTGCCATCACAAAGGACAACAACTATGGCTACACCTTC

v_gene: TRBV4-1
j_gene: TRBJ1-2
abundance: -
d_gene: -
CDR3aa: CASRREGGNYGYTF
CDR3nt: TGCGCCAGCCGTCGAGAAGGCGGGAACTATGGCTACACCTTC

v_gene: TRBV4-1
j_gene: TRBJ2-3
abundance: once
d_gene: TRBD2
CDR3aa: CASSQAPYGGANSDTQYF
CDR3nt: TGCGCCAGCAGCCAAGCTCCATACGGGGGGGCCAATTCAGATACGCAGTATTTT

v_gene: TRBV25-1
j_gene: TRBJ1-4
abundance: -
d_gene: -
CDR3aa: CASRSPRHINEKLFF
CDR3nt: TGTGCCAGCAGGTCCCCGAGGCACATTAATGAAAAACTGTTTTTT

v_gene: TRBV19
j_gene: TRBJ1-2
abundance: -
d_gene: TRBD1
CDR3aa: CASRDGQVNPHYGYTF
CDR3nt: TGTGCCAGTCGTGACGGACAGGTCAATCCTCACTATGGCTACACCTTC

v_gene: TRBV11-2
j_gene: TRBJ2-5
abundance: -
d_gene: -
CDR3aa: CASSYGMGTETQYF
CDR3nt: TGTGCCAGCAGCTACGGGATGGGCACGGAGACCCAGTACTTC

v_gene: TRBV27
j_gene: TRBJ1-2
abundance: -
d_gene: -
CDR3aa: CASSLSIRGTPEECYTF
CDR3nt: TGTGCCAGCAGTTTATCGATAAGGGGGACACCTGAGGAATGCTACACCTTC

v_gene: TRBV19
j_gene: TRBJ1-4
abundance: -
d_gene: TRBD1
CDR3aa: CASSPQGVEKLFF
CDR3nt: TGTGCCAGTAGTCCACAGGGGGTTGAAAAACTGTTTTTT

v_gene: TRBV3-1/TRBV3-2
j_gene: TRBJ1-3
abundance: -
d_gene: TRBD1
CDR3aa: CASSLTGDGNTIYF
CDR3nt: TGTGCCAGCAGCCTTACAGGGGATGGAAACACCATATATTTT

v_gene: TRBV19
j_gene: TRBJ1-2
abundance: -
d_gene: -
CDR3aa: CASRAGQSRSGYTF
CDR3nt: TGTGCCAGTAGAGCGGGGCAAAGCCGTTCCGGCTACACCTTC

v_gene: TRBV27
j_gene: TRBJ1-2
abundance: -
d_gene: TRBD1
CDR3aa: CASSAGQGASGYTF
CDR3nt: TGTGCCAGCAGTGCGGGACAGGGGGCGAGCGGCTACACCTTC

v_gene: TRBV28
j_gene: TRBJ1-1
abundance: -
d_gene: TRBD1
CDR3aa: CASSPPDRGAFF
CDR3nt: TGTGCCAGCTCCCCCCCTGACAGGGGGGCTTTCTTT

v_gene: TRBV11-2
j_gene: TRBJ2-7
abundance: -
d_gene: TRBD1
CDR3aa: CASSSPGQGWGQREQYF
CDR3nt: TGTGCCAGCAGCTCACCCGGACAGGGTTGGGGTCAAAGAGAGCAGTACTTC

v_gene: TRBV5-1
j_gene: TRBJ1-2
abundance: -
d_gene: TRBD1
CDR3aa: CASSLALGGHGYTF
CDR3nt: TGCGCCAGCAGCTTGGCCTTAGGGGGCCATGGCTACACCTTC

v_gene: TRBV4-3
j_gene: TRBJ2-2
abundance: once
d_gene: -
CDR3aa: CASSQDRAGVPAGELFF
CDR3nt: TGCGCCAGCAGCCAAGATCGGGCAGGGGTTCCCGCCGGGGAGCTGTTTTTT

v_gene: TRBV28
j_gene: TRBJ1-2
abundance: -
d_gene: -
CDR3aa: CASSFASYGYTF
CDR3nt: TGTGCCAGCAGTTTCGCCAGTTATGGCTACACCTTC

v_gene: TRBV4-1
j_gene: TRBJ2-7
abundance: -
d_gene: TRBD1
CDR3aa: CASSSYRGPDEQYF
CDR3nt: TGCGCCAGCAGCTCCTACAGGGGTCCGGACGAGCAGTACTTC

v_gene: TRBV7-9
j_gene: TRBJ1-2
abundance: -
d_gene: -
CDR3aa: CASSLGAEMDYGYTF
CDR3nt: TGTGCCAGCAGCTTAGGGGCAGAAATGGACTATGGCTACACCTTC

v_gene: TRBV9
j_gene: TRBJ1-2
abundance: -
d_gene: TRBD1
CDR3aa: CASSVGFSGGVGYTF
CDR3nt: TGTGCCAGCAGCGTAGGGTTTTCAGGGGGCGTGGGCTACACCTTC